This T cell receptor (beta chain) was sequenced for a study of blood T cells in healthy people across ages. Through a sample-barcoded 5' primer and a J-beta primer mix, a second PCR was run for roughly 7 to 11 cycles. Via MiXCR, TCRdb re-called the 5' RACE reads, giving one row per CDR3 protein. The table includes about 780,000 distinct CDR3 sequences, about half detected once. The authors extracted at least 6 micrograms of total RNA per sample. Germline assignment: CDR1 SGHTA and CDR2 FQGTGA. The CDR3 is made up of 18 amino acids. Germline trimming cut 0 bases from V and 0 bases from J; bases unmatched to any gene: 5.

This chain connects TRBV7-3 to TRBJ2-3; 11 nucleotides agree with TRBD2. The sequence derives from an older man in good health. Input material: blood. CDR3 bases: TGTGCCAGCAGCTTAACGGGGGGACTAGCGGCTAGCACAGATACGCAGTATTTT. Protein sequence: CASSLTGGLAASTDTQYF.